This TCR beta chain was documented in a study of blood T cell repertoires in COVID-19. At the level of the study: The United States, Italy and Spain provided the acute and convalescent COVID-19 samples. In each case, the material was cDNA or gDNA derived from T cells, B-cell-depleted T cells, or PBMCs.

Under the authors' procedure: The assay estimated nucleated cells by amplifying reference gene primers. The repertoire was sequenced with immunoSEQ multiplex PCR; TCRdb's copy has only in-frame clones and lacks some. Clone size and V and J calls were adopted from that table, with D and trimming inferred from the DNA. The sample carries over 95,000 clones, roughly 89% recorded once. The CDR3 length is 13 residues. The V segment lost 3 bases and the J segment 5 bases; nucleotides outside the gene matches: 2. Germline V gene data show CDR1 as LGHDT and CDR2 as YNNKEL (reference sequence). This TCR was recovered from a human donor with acute or convalescent COVID-19. The donor label of this sample is uncertain. Sequences were obtained from peripheral blood. The chain joins TRBV3-1 (or the pseudogene TRBV3-2) to TRBJ2-3; 7 positions match TRBD2. DNA for the CDR3: TGTGCCAGCAGCCAGGCGGGGGTAGATACGCAGTATTTT. Its protein is CASSQAGVDTQYF.